The next 21 T cell receptor beta chains were all read from a single sample in a study of T cells in Graves' hyperthyroidism and ophthalmopathy. The CDR3 regions of TCR beta were amplified from RNA transcripts. HTBI primers were used for first-round RT-PCR of the TCR CDR3. TCRdb re-analysed the multiplex PCR reads in MiXCR, keeping a single row per CDR3 protein. The data contain 750,000 to 900,000 distinct CDR3 sequences, 38% of them singletons. Sequenced material: blood. These receptors came from a young man with Graves' hyperthyroidism.

This clonotype was recorded at least ten times. The CDR3 region has the DNA TGTGCCAGCCAAGATACAGGGTCCTATAATTCACCCCTCCACTTT. It encodes CASQDTGSYNSPLHF. The rearrangement links TRBV2 to TRBJ1-6, with TRBD1 as a possible D gene (6 bases). CDR3 length equals 15 residues. V was shortened by 8 bases and J by 1 base, with 12 bases between the two germline ends. Germline V gene data show CDR1 as SNHLY and CDR2 as FYNNEI.

The V and J genes are TRBV10-3 and TRBJ1-5; 7 nucleotides align to TRBD1. After removal of 10 bases from V and 3 bases from J, the junction contained 6 bases not matched to a gene. The CDR3 has 13 amino acids. CDR1 is ENHRY and CDR2 is SYGVKD in the germline V gene. The CDR3 loop reads CATGTVTNQPQHF. CDR3 sequence (DNA): TGTGCCACCGGGACAGTTACCAATCAGCCCCAGCATTTT.

This chain uses TRBV7-9 with TRBJ1-4; D is unclear. There are 16 residues in the CDR3. The germline V gene has CDR1 SEHNR and CDR2 FQNEAQ (reference sequence). Trimming took 5 bases from V and 6 from J, leaving 19 bases between them. CDR3 protein: CASSPPATLGHEKLFF. The CDR3 DNA reads as TGTGCCAGCAGCCCCCCGGCGACTTTGGGTCATGAAAAACTGTTTTTT.

The DNA of the CDR3 is TGCAGTGCTAGAGACTGGGACAGGGAGGGCCCTGAAGCTTTCTTT. Protein: CSARDWDREGPEAFF. This chain joins TRBV20-1 and TRBJ1-1; TRBD1 matches at 9 bases. Unmatched junction bases numbered 8, after V lost 0 bases and J lost 6 bases. Germline assignment: CDR1 DFQATT and CDR2 SNEGSKA (reference sequence). The CDR3 has 15 amino acids.

Comment on this clonotype: This may be a read error, as it is one base from a much larger clone. The gene calls are TRBV7-3 and TRBJ2-7, with D perhaps matching TRBD1 (5 bases). The CDR3 extends over 13 amino acids. CDR1 is SGHTA, CDR2 FQGTGA, per germline. V lost 5 bases and J 3 bases, leaving 11 bases between the germline ends. The DNA of the CDR3 is TGTGCCAGCAGCAGGGGAACCTACTACGAGCAGTACTTC. It codes for CASSRGTYYEQYF. Based on the CDR3 plus reference TRBV7-3 and TRBJ2-7, the full variable domain is GAGVSQTPSNKVTEKGKYVELRCDPISGHTALYWYRQSLGQGPEFLIYFQGTGAADDSGLPNDRFFAVRPEGSVSTLKIQRTERGDSAVYLCASSRGTYYEQYFGPGTRLTVT.

A word on this clonotype: This may arise from a read error, as a much more abundant clone is one base away. The rearrangement joins TRBV20-1 to TRBJ1-3; D gene uncertain. The CDR3 is 11 amino acids. Per germline, CDR1 DFQATT and CDR2 SNEGSKA (reference sequence). V lost 5 bases to trimming and J lost 4 bases, with 6 bases between them. The CDR3 DNA reads TGCAGTGCTGTCGCCGGAAACACCATATATTTT. Its translation: CSAVAGNTIYF.

This clonotype has only a few counts. V gene TRBV6-5 combines with J gene TRBJ1-2; D remains ambiguous. Germline V gene lookup returns CDR1 MNHEY and CDR2 SVGAGI. This CDR3 contains 12 residues. V gave up 3 bases and J gave up 6 bases, with 8 bases separating them. CDR3 sequence reads: CASSYSMDGYTF. The DNA for the CDR3 is TGTGCCAGCAGTTATTCGATGGATGGCTACACCTTC.

This clonotype has at least ten counts. The chain combines TRBV10-3 with TRBJ1-2; D may be TRBD1 (6 bases). Per germline, CDR1 ENHRY and CDR2 SYGVKD. Trimming left V 8 bases short and J 5 bases short, with 18 bases between. This CDR3 comprises 14 residues. Written as DNA, the CDR3 is TGTGCCATCTGGAAGGGGGAGGGAAGGTATGGCTACACCTTC. This gives the protein CAIWKGEGRYGYTF.

Concerning this clonotype itself: The CDR3 carries no conserved terminal phenylalanine or tryptophan, so it likely arises from a read error. No DNA is shown, since the ends of the CDR3 on it are uncertain; the CDR3 is the one TCRdb lists. This rearrangement joins TRBV12-3 or TRBV12-4 to TRBJ2-5; the D call TRBD1 from the table was never checked on the DNA. The CDR3 sequence runs 13 residues, both termini included. The CDR3 loop is CASSLGGGGQWGY.

This chain joins TRBV29-1 and TRBJ1-2; 12 bases agree with TRBD1. After removal of 5 bases from V and 8 bases from J, the junction contained 6 bases not matched to a gene. The CDR3 runs 13 residues. Germline-derived CDR1 and CDR2 are SQVTM and ANQGSEA. For the CDR3, the DNA is TGCAGCGTTCCGGGACAGGGGGCGGTAGGCTACACCTTC. It codes for CSVPGQGAVGYTF.

A word on this clonotype: The junction departs from the called germline gene at one end, perhaps through a read error. J is TRBJ2-7 and V is TRBV4-1; D is unclear. Germline values: CDR1 MGHRA, CDR2 YSYEKL. CDR3 length: 14 residues. CDR3 sequence reads: CASSQDLEGYERYF. CDR3 sequence (DNA): TGCGCCAGCAGCCAAGATCTTGAAGGCTACGAGCGGTACTTC.

With respect to this clonotype: Since a much larger clone is just one base distant, this may be a read error. The V and J genes are TRBV19 and TRBJ1-2; 8 positions match TRBD1. Germline V lookup: CDR1 LNHDA, CDR2 SQIVND (reference sequence). The CDR3 is 15 amino acids. CDR3 sequence reads: CAGSANPTGAEGYTF. DNA for the CDR3: TGTGCCGGTAGTGCGAACCCGACAGGGGCGGAGGGCTACACCTTC.

The chain joins TRBV10-3 to TRBJ2-6; D may be TRBD1 (6 bases). Germline V gene sequence: CDR1 ENHRY, CDR2 SYGVKD. The CDR3 has 12 amino acids. V gave up 4 bases and J gave up 17 bases, with 15 bases separating them. CDR3 nucleotides: TGTGCCATCAGTGTCGGACGACAGGTCTTGACTTTC. Translated, it gives CAISVGRQVLTF.

This rearrangement joins TRBV19 to TRBJ2-7, with D possibly being TRBD2 (6 bases). The V gene's germline CDR1 is LNHDA and CDR2 SQIVND (reference sequence). The CDR3 consists of 14 residues. The V gene lost 5 bases and the J gene lost 1 base, with 12 bases spanning the gap. The CDR3 DNA is TGTGCCAGTAGTTTTAGCGGTTATTCCTACGAGCAGTACTTC. This sequence encodes CASSFSGYSYEQYF.

This chain links TRBV10-3 with TRBJ2-7, with D possibly matching TRBD1 (6 bases). The CDR3 loop spans 14 amino acids. The germline CDR1 and CDR2 sequences are ENHRY and SYGVKD. V gave up 2 bases and J gave up 1 base, with 9 bases separating them. DNA for the CDR3: TGTGCCATCAGTGAGAGGCAGGGGTCCTACGAGCAGTACTTC. Protein sequence: CAISERQGSYEQYF.

Many counts were recorded for this clonotype. V and J are TRBV7-8 and TRBJ2-5; 8 bases align to TRBD2. This CDR3 contains 17 residues. J was trimmed by 5 bases and V by 3 bases; bases with no gene match: 14. Germline lookup yields CDR1 SGHVS and CDR2 FQNEAQ. CDR3 nucleotides: TGTGCCAGCAGCTTCGGCGGGGGGTATAGCCGGCGGGAGACCCAGTACTTC. The encoded protein is CASSFGGGYSRRETQYF.

In DNA, the CDR3 is TGTGCCAGCAGTGACGGGGGAAGCGGGAGGCTCTACGAGCAGTACTTC. Translating gives CASSDGGSGRLYEQYF. V and J are TRBV13 and TRBJ2-7; 9 nucleotides match TRBD2. The trim removed 6 bases at V and 3 bases at J, leaving 12 bases unmatched. In germline, CDR1 is PRHDT, CDR2 FYEKMQ (reference sequence). The CDR3 loop spans 16 amino acids. Full variable domain (remainder filled in from reference TRBV13 and TRBJ2-7): AAGVIQSPRHLIKEKRETATLKCYPIPRHDTVYWYQQGPGQDPQFLISFYEKMQSDKGSIPDRFSAQQFSDYHSELNMSSLELGDSALYFCASSDGGSGRLYEQYFGPGTRLTVT.

The table lists this clonotype with many counts. The chain links TRBV2 to TRBJ1-2, with D perhaps TRBD1 (6 bases). Trimming took off 9 bases at V and 8 bases at J, with 16 bases between the two ends. Germline-derived CDR1 and CDR2 are SNHLY and FYNNEI. The CDR3 is 12 amino acids. The CDR3 loop reads CASPWGPTGYTF. The CDR3 DNA follows: TGTGCCAGTCCATGGGGGCCTACCGGCTACACCTTC.

Details on this clonotype: Germline and junction disagree at one end, which may indicate a read error. The rearrangement links TRBV2 to TRBJ1-2; no clear D. Germline V lookup: CDR1 SNHLY, CDR2 FYNNEI. This CDR3 region has 14 residues. CDR3 residues: CASRDIGPPGGHTF. The CDR3 nucleotides read TGTGCCAGCAGGGATATTGGGCCTCCAGGTGGCCACACCTTC. Looking up the rest from reference TRBV2 and TRBJ1-2 gives the full variable domain: EPEVTQTPSHQVTQMGQEVILRCVPISNHLYFYWYRQILGQKVEFLVSFYNNEISEKSEIFDDQFSVERPDGSNFTLKIRSTKLEDSAMYFCASRDIGPPGGHTFGSGTRLTVV.

This clonotype was seen at least ten times. This chain joins TRBV29-1 and TRBJ2-2, with unresolved D. The germline V and J ends were trimmed by 3 bases and 0 bases, with 11 bases remaining between them. CDR3 length: 15 residues. CDR1 and CDR2 from the germline V gene are SQVTM and ANQGSEA. The CDR3 region has the DNA TGCAGCGTTGAGGCCCCGCCGGCGAACACCGGGGAGCTGTTTTTT. Residues: CSVEAPPANTGELFF.

The V and J genes are TRBV5-4 and TRBJ1-2; 8 bases are a match to TRBD1. The ends lost 6 bases at V and 3 bases at J; junction bases unmatched: 10. CDR3 size: 15 residues. Germline lookup yields CDR1 SGHNT and CDR2 YYREEE (reference sequence). CDR3 bases: TGTGCCAGCACCGGGAGTACAGGGGGGCACTATGGCTACACCTTC. Its translation: CASTGSTGGHYGYTF.